This note documents a single T cell receptor beta chain sequence. As yet, its antigen is unknown. This entry comes from a study of shared clonotypes between healthy human individuals. Findings and limits, study-wide: In having few donors, the study represented limited genetic and exposure-history diversity.

Repertoires were generated with immunoSEQ multiplex PCR, while TCRdb's copy carries only in-frame clones and drops some. The table has about 1.1 million clones, about four fifths seen once. V was clipped by 7 bases and J by 5 bases, with 15 bases between them. Germline V gene lookup returns CDR1 MNHEY and CDR2 SMNVEV (reference sequence). The length of the CDR3 is 13 residues. A CD45RA+ naive subset and a CD45RA-negative memory subset were split from CD4+ cells. The chain carries TRBV27 and TRBJ2-7, with unresolved D. Sequences were obtained from memory CD4+ T cells from PBMCs. Documented subset: CD45RA-negative fraction. The sequence was collected from a man aged 18 to 29 in good health. Some clones in this sample may be carry-over from other donors' samples. The CDR3 nucleotides are TGTGCCAGCACCGGGTTTCAAAGTCACGAGCAGTACTTC. Its protein is CASTGFQSHEQYF.